A selection of T cell receptor beta chains follows, all from one sample in a study of blood T cell repertoires in COVID-19. Here immunoSEQ multiplex PCR was the method, and the copy in TCRdb shows in-frame clones only, minus some. The sample includes approximately 160,000 clones, approximately 95% of them seen just once. Sample: peripheral blood. The receptors here all came from an older woman with COVID-19, enrolled during active disease. Each CDR3 is given with its conserved first and last residue. A D gene is named only where the DNA matches it firmly. Size is stated for part of the rows, as once, few or many counts, or as a class when the clone is expanded.

d_call	v_call	clone_size	j_call	cdr3_aa	cdr3_nt
TRBD1	TRBV29-1	.	TRBJ1-2	CSVTGGGRGKGYTF	TGCAGCGTTACAGGGGGCGGCAGGGGAAAAGGCTACACCTTC
TRBD1	TRBV10-3	.	TRBJ1-2	CAISEGTGGSDGYTF	TGTGCCATCAGTGAAGGGACAGGGGGATCAGATGGCTACACCTTC
.	TRBV3-1/TRBV3-2	few	TRBJ2-2	CASSQWTMNTGELFF	TGTGCCAGCAGCCAATGGACAATGAACACCGGGGAGCTGTTTTTT
.	TRBV7-6	.	TRBJ1-6	CASSLEGRGSPLHF	TGTGCCAGCAGCTTAGAAGGACGGGGTTCACCCCTCCACTTT
TRBD1	TRBV7-3	.	TRBJ1-1	CASSSGQSTEAFF	TGTGCCAGCAGCTCGGGACAGTCCACTGAAGCTTTCTTT
.	TRBV6-1	.	TRBJ1-5	CASSEARSVPQHF	TGTGCCAGCAGTGAAGCTCGATCAGTTCCCCAGCATTTT
.	TRBV25-1	.	TRBJ1-2	CASSGETERLYGYTF	TGTGCCAGCAGTGGAGAGACAGAGAGGCTCTATGGCTACACCTTC
.	TRBV27	.	TRBJ1-2	CASSSQGPPGYGYTF	TGTGCCAGCAGTTCCCAGGGGCCCCCGGGGTATGGCTACACCTTC
TRBD1	TRBV7-9	.	TRBJ1-2	CASSHIPLTGVYGYTF	TGTGCCAGCAGCCATATTCCATTGACAGGGGTCTATGGCTACACCTTC
TRBD1	TRBV2	once	TRBJ2-1	CASSDETGEGNEQFF	TGTGCCAGCAGTGATGAAACAGGGGAAGGCAATGAGCAGTTCTTC
.	TRBV7-2	once	TRBJ2-7	CASSPPSLPYEQYF	TGTGCCAGCAGCCCCCCTAGCCTTCCCTACGAGCAGTACTTC
TRBD1	TRBV28	once	TRBJ2-7	CTTGGEYEQYF	TGTACGACAGGGGGCGAATACGAGCAGTACTTC
.	TRBV7-2	.	TRBJ1-2	CASSLEGYYGYTF	TGTGCCAGCAGCTTAGAGGGGTACTATGGCTACACCTTC
.	TRBV5-1	.	TRBJ1-1	CASSLAGLDTEAFF	TGCGCCAGCAGCTTGGCCGGGTTGGACACTGAAGCTTTCTTT
.	TRBV2	.	TRBJ1-1	CAGSGGHWTEAFF	TGTGCCGGCTCCGGGGGGCATTGGACTGAAGCTTTCTTT
.	TRBV11-1	.	TRBJ1-1	CASSQHFREGGAFF	TGTGCCAGCAGCCAACATTTCCGGGAGGGGGGAGCTTTCTTT
.	TRBV18	.	TRBJ2-5	CASSPLPPLGPQETQYF	TGTGCCAGCTCACCCTTACCTCCTCTGGGGCCCCAAGAGACCCAGTACTTC
.	TRBV6-5	.	TRBJ1-2	CASTLSGGGFYTF	TGTGCCAGCACTTTGTCGGGCGGGGGGTTCTACACCTTC
.	TRBV5-6	.	TRBJ2-1	CASSLGTSYNEQFF	TGTGCCAGCAGCTTAGGGACATCCTACAATGAGCAGTTCTTC
.	TRBV6-2/TRBV6-3	.	TRBJ1-1	CASSYPGLSTEAFF	TGTGCCAGCAGTTATCCAGGGTTGAGCACTGAAGCTTTCTTT
TRBD1	TRBV19	.	TRBJ1-2	CASSIGTDFYGYTF	TGTGCCAGTAGTATCGGGACAGACTTCTATGGCTACACCTTC
.	TRBV5-6	.	TRBJ2-3	CASSTLGQGTDTQYF	TGTGCCAGCAGTACCCTGGGGCAGGGGACAGATACGCAGTATTTT
.	TRBV5-4	.	TRBJ2-7	CASSLRTSSSYEQYF	TGTGCCAGCAGCCTAAGGACATCCTCTTCCTACGAGCAGTACTTC
TRBD2	TRBV9	.	TRBJ2-7	CASSSGHSYEQYF	TGTGCCAGTTCTAGCGGCCACTCCTACGAGCAGTACTTC
TRBD1	TRBV3-1/TRBV3-2	.	TRBJ1-5	CASSQDSGTGNQPQHF	TGTGCCAGCAGCCAAGATTCCGGGACAGGGAATCAGCCCCAGCATTTT
.	TRBV9	.	TRBJ1-6	CASSVEESSPLHF	TGTGCCAGCAGCGTAGAAGAGAGCTCACCCCTCCACTTT
.	TRBV7-9	.	TRBJ1-6	CASSLARVDSPLHF	TGTGCCAGCAGCTTAGCCAGGGTCGACTCACCCCTCCACTTT
TRBD1	TRBV6-5	.	TRBJ2-7	CASSSPGQTSYEQYF	TGTGCCAGCAGTTCTCCGGGACAGACCTCCTACGAGCAGTACTTC
TRBD1	TRBV9	.	TRBJ1-1	CASSISGTGGWGEAFF	TGTGCCAGCAGCATTTCCGGGACAGGGGGCTGGGGTGAAGCTTTCTTT
.	TRBV6-5	.	TRBJ1-6	CASSLNRDSPLHF	TGTGCCAGCAGCTTAAACAGGGATTCACCCCTCCACTTT
.	TRBV20-1	.	TRBJ1-2	CSASGGVVYGYTF	TGCAGTGCTAGTGGGGGGGTCGTCTATGGCTACACCTTC
.	TRBV5-1	.	TRBJ1-2	CASSLDTGRVGYTF	TGCGCCAGCAGCTTGGATACAGGGCGAGTCGGCTACACCTTC
TRBD1	TRBV5-1	.	TRBJ1-2	CASSLDAGGNYGYTF	TGCGCCAGCAGCTTGGACGCAGGGGGGAACTATGGCTACACCTTC
TRBD1	TRBV19	once	TRBJ1-1	CASRKDRDLNPEAFF	TGTGCCAGTAGAAAGGACAGGGACTTGAACCCTGAAGCTTTCTTT
.	TRBV7-3	once	TRBJ2-1	CASSHRREEAQFF	TGTGCCAGCAGCCACCGCAGGGAAGAGGCGCAGTTCTTC
.	TRBV7-2	.	TRBJ1-2	CASSSSAGNGYTF	TGTGCCAGCAGCTCGAGCGCAGGGAATGGCTACACCTTC
.	TRBV4-3	.	TRBJ1-5	CASSQEWAGSGDQPQHF	TGCGCCAGCAGCCAAGAGTGGGCAGGTAGCGGTGATCAGCCCCAGCATTTT
.	TRBV6-2/TRBV6-3	.	TRBJ2-2	CASSPPLASGELFF	TGTGCCAGCAGCCCGCCCCTAGCGTCCGGGGAGCTGTTTTTT
.	TRBV6-2/TRBV6-3	.	TRBJ1-3	CASSTRRGSGNTIYF	TGTGCCAGCAGTACACGAAGGGGGTCTGGAAACACCATATATTTT
TRBD2	TRBV11-2	.	TRBJ2-1	CASSLVSGGRGSYNEQFF	TGTGCCAGCAGCTTAGTTAGCGGGGGGCGAGGCTCCTACAATGAGCAGTTCTTC